The 5 T cell receptor beta chains in this list originate from one sample, sequenced in a study of siplizumab effects on memory and regulatory T cells. Here immunoSEQ multiplex PCR was the method, and the copy in TCRdb shows in-frame clones only, minus some. The repertoire holds about 110,000 clones, with about 91% as singletons. The sequenced sample was Tregs sorted from blood. Receptor source: a human donor in good health.

This clone was picked up one time. The J gene is TRBJ2-5, the V gene TRBV5-6; possibly TRBD1 for D (8 bases). Trimming took off 4 bases at V and 7 bases at J, with 26 bases between the two ends. The CDR3 length is 17 residues. Per germline, CDR1 SGHDT and CDR2 YYEEEE. The chain's CDR3 is CASSQSGQGGLLRTQYF. CDR3 in DNA: TGTGCCAGCAGCCAAAGTGGACAGGGAGGGCTATTGCGGACCCAGTACTTC.

CDR3 DNA: TGTGCCAGCTCCCGGACAGGGACCTATGGAAAACTGTTTTTT. Its translation: CASSRTGTYGKLFF. The V and J genes are TRBV9 and TRBJ1-4, with 8 bases that match TRBD1. In germline, CDR1 is SGDLS, CDR2 YYNGEE. With V trimmed by 7 bases and J by 10 bases, 12 bases remained unmatched. This CDR3 is 14 amino acids long.

The chain is built from TRBV6-1 and TRBJ1-2, with TRBD1 as a possible D gene (6 bases). Germline V gene lookup returns CDR1 MNHNS and CDR2 SASEGT. CDR3 length: 15 amino acids. V lost 11 bases and J 4 bases, leaving 23 bases between the germline ends. The CDR3 here is CAGRVTGFGGYGYTF. The CDR3 region has the DNA TGTGCCGGCCGAGTCACAGGGTTTGGCGGCTATGGCTACACCTTC.

The J gene is TRBJ2-5, the V gene TRBV15, with 12 bases lining up with TRBD2. With V trimmed by 2 bases and J by 5 bases, 3 bases remained unmatched. The CDR3 loop spans 15 amino acids. CDR1 is LNHNV and CDR2 is YYDKDF in the germline V gene (reference sequence). CDR3 in DNA: TGTGCCACCAGCAGACCTAGCGGGGGGGCGGAGACCCAGTACTTC. Encoded protein: CATSRPSGGAETQYF.

V usage is TRBV9 and J usage is TRBJ2-3, with D maybe TRBD2 (6 bases). Germline CDR1 is SGDLS and CDR2 is YYNGEE. There are 15 residues in the CDR3. Trimming took 0 bases from V and 3 from J, leaving 11 bases between them. CDR3 sequence (DNA): TGTGCCAGCAGCGTAGGACTAGTGAGGACAGATACGCAGTATTTT. Translation: CASSVGLVRTDTQYF.